This T cell receptor (beta chain) comes out of a study of tissue T cells after allogeneic stem cell transplantation. Study details: Post-mortem blood came from a cardiac chamber or inferior vena cava. Study results and caveats: Motif-based clustering found tissue-specific repertoire signatures shared across patients, though few clones were shared. In patients and mice, blood and spleen missed much of tissue repertoire.

To note about this clone: Antigen unknown.

Profiling relied on immunoSEQ multiplex PCR, and the TCRdb table lists in-frame clones only, not all of them. The table has 800 or so clones, about 53% seen once; the top ten hold about 42%. The V gene lost 2 bases and the J gene lost 2 bases, with 7 bases spanning the gap. CDR3 length: 13 amino acids. Germline CDR1 reads SGHRS; CDR2 reads YFSETQ. This research-autopsy study prospectively enrolled adult allogeneic hematopoietic cell transplant recipients with steroid-refractory graft-versus-host disease. This sequence joins TRBV5-1 and TRBJ2-5; unclear D gene. This sample comprised blood, obtained at autopsy. The TCR was taken from a female patient aged 40 to 75 with steroid-refractory graft-versus-host disease after an allogeneic stem cell transplant. Some of the T cells may derive from the graft donor. The DNA for the CDR3 is TGCGCCAGCAGCTTAGAAGGGCAAGAGACCCAGTACTTC. Translated: CASSLEGQETQYF.